The rows below give T cell receptor beta chains drawn from one sample of a study of persistence of HIV-infected CD4 T cells. The protocol was immunoSEQ multiplex PCR, while the TCRdb copy is restricted to in-frame clones and leaves out a portion. The sample lists tens of thousands of clones; 82% were seen once. Antigen specificity for these receptors is unknown. Sequencing was performed on CD4+ T cells sorted from PBMCs after 18-hour stimulation, taken from a patient who received antiretroviral therapy. The receptors shown here come from an adult man with HIV who was CMV-seropositive. CDR3s include the opening cysteine and the closing phenylalanine or tryptophan. The D gene is left open where the match is weak. The size field is filled for only some rows; it gives once, few, many or a size class.

j_call v_call clone_size d_call cdr3_nt cdr3_aa
TRBJ1-1 TRBV25-1 NA NA TGTGCCAGCAGTGAATCCCGTTATTGGGAGACTGAAGCTTTCTTT CASSESRYWETEAFF
TRBJ1-1 TRBV7-9 NA NA TGTGCCAGCAGCTGGGGGGGGAACACTGAAGCTTTCTTT CASSWGGNTEAFF
TRBJ2-3 TRBV7-2 NA TRBD2 TGTGCCAGCAGCTTACCCCGGGAGGGTTATACGCAGTATTTT CASSLPREGYTQYF
TRBJ1-5 TRBV6-5 NA NA TGTGCCAGCAGTTACAGGGAAGGCCAGCCCCAGCATTTT CASSYREGQPQHF
TRBJ1-6 TRBV7-9 NA NA TGTGCCAGCAGCATGCTGGAGGGGTATAATTCACCCCTCCACTTT CASSMLEGYNSPLHF
TRBJ2-7 TRBV5-4 once NA TGTGCCAGCAGCCCCTGGGGGCCGTACGAGCAGTACTTC CASSPWGPYEQYF
TRBJ2-7 TRBV18 NA NA TGTGCCAGCTCGCTCAGGGGTTTCGACGAGCAGTACTTC CASSLRGFDEQYF
TRBJ1-2 TRBV6-5 NA TRBD1 TGTGCCAGCAGTTACACCGGGACAGGGAATTATGGCTACACCTTC CASSYTGTGNYGYTF
TRBJ2-7 TRBV7-2 NA NA TGTGCCAGCAGCTTATCTTGGGCCCAGCCCGAGCAGTACTTC CASSLSWAQPEQYF
TRBJ1-2 TRBV7-3 NA NA TGTGCCAGCAGCTTAGCCTCGGCAGCCGCGGTGACCTTC CASSLASAAAVTF
TRBJ2-1 TRBV27 NA TRBD2 TGTGCCAGCAGTTTTTTAACCGCCGGGACTAATAATGAGCAGTTCTTC CASSFLTAGTNNEQFF
TRBJ1-1 TRBV27 NA TRBD1 TGTGCCAGCAGTGTACTTGGGGACAGGGCCCGGGGGGGTGAAGCTTTCTTT CASSVLGDRARGGEAFF
TRBJ1-2 TRBV7-9 NA NA TGTGCCACGACCGGGGGTTCTAACTATGGCTACACCTTC CATTGGSNYGYTF
TRBJ2-3 TRBV13 NA TRBD1 TGTGCCAGCAGCTTAGGCAGGAGGACAGGGGGCCCAGATACGCAGTATTTT CASSLGRRTGGPDTQYF
TRBJ2-5 TRBV25-1 NA NA TGTGCCAGCAACCGAGGGCTTGACAGAAGGGGACAAGAGACCCAGTACTTC CASNRGLDRRGQETQYF
TRBJ1-5 TRBV10-3 NA TRBD1 TGTGCCATCAGGGCGGGACAGGGTGGTCAGCCCCAGCATTTT CAIRAGQGGQPQHF
TRBJ2-7 TRBV7-2 NA NA TGTGCCAGCAGCTTAACTATCCTTGGTTCCTACGAGCAGTACTTC CASSLTILGSYEQYF
TRBJ1-6 TRBV4-3 NA NA TGCGCCAGCAGCCAAGATATGGACGCTCTCTCCTATAATTCACCCCTCCACTTT CASSQDMDALSYNSPLHF
TRBJ1-4 TRBV6-5 once TRBD1 TGTGCCAGCAGTCCCGGACAGGGTGGACGCGAAAAACTGTTTTTT CASSPGQGGREKLFF
TRBJ1-5 TRBV30 NA NA TGTGCCTGGAGTGTACGAATTGGGGGGCATGGTCAGCCCCAGCATTTT CAWSVRIGGHGQPQHF
TRBJ1-3 TRBV27 NA NA TGTGCCAGATTACAAGGAAACACCATATATTTT CARLQGNTIYF
TRBJ1-5 TRBV5-1 NA NA TGCGCCAGCAGCGAGGGACACAGCAATCAGCCCCAGCATTTT CASSEGHSNQPQHF
TRBJ1-2 TRBV7-8 NA NA TGTGCCAGCAGCTTATACCAGGGATTGGGAAACTATGGCTACACCTTC CASSLYQGLGNYGYTF
TRBJ1-6 TRBV4-1 NA TRBD1 TGCGCCAGCAGCCAAGTCAGGGACAGTTCACCCCTCCACTTT CASSQVRDSSPLHF
TRBJ2-4 TRBV18 NA NA TGTGCCAGCTCACCGGTTTTCCAGAAAAACATTCAGTACTTC CASSPVFQKNIQYF
TRBJ1-4 TRBV19 once TRBD1 TGTGCCAGTAGGCGACAGGGAGGGGCAACTAATGAAAAACTGTTTTTT CASRRQGGATNEKLFF
TRBJ2-7 TRBV6-5 NA TRBD1 TGTGCCAGCAGTTACTCCGGGACAGGGGGTGAGCAGTACTTC CASSYSGTGGEQYF
TRBJ2-1 TRBV9 NA TRBD2 TGTGCCAGCAGCGCCTATGCCGCGAGGACTAGCGGGGGAAGTAGGAATGAGCAGTTCTTC CASSAYAARTSGGSRNEQFF
TRBJ1-2 TRBV7-9 NA NA TGTGCCAGCAGCCCGCGGGAGTATGGCTACACCTTC CASSPREYGYTF
TRBJ2-7 TRBV6-5 NA TRBD1 TGTGCCAGCAGTTCGAGGACAGGGGTCGGGTACGAGCAGTACTTC CASSSRTGVGYEQYF
TRBJ1-4 TRBV10-1 NA TRBD1 TGCGCCAGCCGAAGGGGACAGGTGTTCCTGTTTTTT CASRRGQVFLFF
TRBJ1-6 TRBV7-9 NA NA TGTGCCAGCAGCTCCCCCGGGACTCCAAAAAAGAATTCACCCCTCCACTTT CASSSPGTPKKNSPLHF
TRBJ2-1 TRBV21-1 NA NA TGTGCCAGCAGCAAAGGCACTAGCGGGGCCAATGAGCAGTTCTTC CASSKGTSGANEQFF
TRBJ2-3 TRBV16 NA NA TGTGCCAGCATTCCGAGGGTCCTCACAGATACGCAGTATTTT CASIPRVLTDTQYF
TRBJ2-7 TRBV2 NA NA TGTGCCAGCAGTGCAACAGGTACCGACGAGCAGTACTTC CASSATGTDEQYF
TRBJ1-2 TRBV13 once NA TGTGCCAGCAGCACCCGACGGGAAGACTATGGCTACACCTTC CASSTRREDYGYTF
TRBJ2-7 TRBV29-1 NA NA TGCAGCGTCGCATGGCGGAGCTCCTACGAGCAGTACTTC CSVAWRSSYEQYF
TRBJ2-2 TRBV5-5 once NA TGTGCCAGCAGCTTCAGCTCCTCGAACACCGGGGAGCTGTTTTTT CASSFSSSNTGELFF
TRBJ1-6 TRBV5-5 NA TRBD1 TGTGCCAGCAGCCCCGGGACAGTTAATTCACCCCTCCACTTT CASSPGTVNSPLHF
TRBJ2-7 TRBV6-2/TRBV6-3 NA NA TGTGCCAGCAGTTACTCGTTTCGTCACTACGAGCAGTACTTC CASSYSFRHYEQYF
TRBJ1-2 TRBV7-2 NA NA TGTGCCAGCAGCCTCGTAGCGGAAAGCTATGGCTACACCTTC CASSLVAESYGYTF
TRBJ2-2 TRBV24-1 NA NA TGTGCCACCAGTGGAAATCTACTAAACACCGGGGAGCTGTTTTTT CATSGNLLNTGELFF
TRBJ1-3 TRBV7-2 NA NA TGTGCCAGCAGCGCAGGGACTGGAAACACCATATATTTT CASSAGTGNTIYF
TRBJ1-5 TRBV18 few NA TGTGCCAGCTCACCACGGGATCAGGTCAATCAGCCCCAGCATTTT CASSPRDQVNQPQHF
TRBJ1-1 TRBV2 NA NA TGTGCCAGTGGGGCCCGGGCCGCAAACACTGAAGCTTTCTTT CASGARAANTEAFF
TRBJ1-6 TRBV7-2 few TRBD1 TGTGCCAGCAGCTCCCCGGGACAGGGGGTATCACCCCTCCACTTT CASSSPGQGVSPLHF
TRBJ1-1 TRBV6-5 few NA TGTGCCAGTTGTCCCCTGATAGGGACTGAAGCTTTCTTT CASCPLIGTEAFF
TRBJ2-3 TRBV9 NA NA TGTGCCAGCACCGTTGAGGGGGGTGATACGCAGTATTTT CASTVEGGDTQYF
TRBJ1-1 TRBV6-4 NA NA TGTGCCAGCAGTGACTCGAGCCGAGGCACTGAAGCTTTCTTT CASSDSSRGTEAFF
TRBJ1-1 TRBV5-1 NA NA TGCGCCAGCAGCTCTCGGGAGGTTACTTACTTGAACACTGAAGCTTTCTTT CASSSREVTYLNTEAFF
TRBJ1-5 TRBV20-1 few NA TGCAGTGCTAGTTTGGGGGCGAGTCAGCCCCAGCATTTT CSASLGASQPQHF
TRBJ2-7 TRBV12-5 once TRBD1 TGTGCTAGTGGTGCCGGGACAGGGAGGTCCTACGAGCAGTACTTC CASGAGTGRSYEQYF
TRBJ2-5 TRBV18 NA NA TGTGCCAGCTCACCCCCAGAGGGAGAGACCCAGTACTTC CASSPPEGETQYF
TRBJ1-3 TRBV3-1/TRBV3-2 NA NA TGTGCCAGCAGCCAAGATGGGGCATTGCCTTGGAACACCATATATTTT CASSQDGALPWNTIYF
TRBJ2-3 TRBV7-9 NA NA TGTGCCAGCAGCTCCAGCACAGATACGCAGTATTTT CASSSSTDTQYF
TRBJ1-2 TRBV5-6 NA NA TGTGCCAGCAGCTTCCCAGGCTACTATGGCTACACCTTC CASSFPGYYGYTF
TRBJ1-3 TRBV27 NA NA TGTGCCAGCAGTTTAAGGTCCTCTGGAAACACCATATATTTT CASSLRSSGNTIYF
TRBJ1-2 TRBV29-1 once NA TGCAGCGTCGGGGACGGGGGAATTGGCTACACCTTC CSVGDGGIGYTF